This T cell receptor (beta chain) is drawn from a study of shared clonotypes between healthy human individuals (dated by TCRdb to the early 2020s). About the investigation overall: The cohort included a few men and a couple of women between 18 and 49 years of age. For each donor, CD4 naive and CD4 memory were each given three plates, CD8 naive was given two plates, and CD8 memory was given one plate. The study deeply sequenced blood TCR repertoires of roughly five healthy adults to estimate repertoire size and the extent of clonotype sharing between individuals. To increase sequencing depth and limit assay-specific biases, TCR repertoire library preparation and sequencing were carried out by different laboratories using diverse techniques. Each donor's leukapheresis produced roughly between roughly 0.85 and 9 billion PBMCs. General findings and caveats noted by the study authors: Higher generation probabilities were observed for clonotypes shared by all four sorted-subset donors than for non-shared clonotypes. Only blood was sampled, and tissue TCR repertoires likely differ from those in blood. Based on pairwise subsampling, the degree of clonotype sharing among donors was expected to be affected by sequencing depth. Even with the large sequencing depth, rarefaction of the sorted-subset datasets indicated that sequencing was incomplete. Naive subsets generally had larger estimated clonotype richness than memory subsets. When four donors were compared, the shared fraction of clonotypes was around 5% for naive CD4, about 4% for naive CD8, 2% to 2.5% for memory CD4, and roughly 0.43% for memory CD8. The small number of donors limited the genetic and exposure-history diversity represented.

About this clone itself: Its target antigen remains unknown. Within one base of it there is no much larger clone, and no base qualities were kept.

The donors were healthy, HIV-negative adults who had no recently reported acute infections or vaccinations. All donors were Caucasian adults living in Nashville, Tennessee, USA. Magnetic negative selection was used to enrich CD4+ T cells, after which naive cells were positively selected on CD45RA and the negative fraction became the memory subset. Blood was obtained by leukapheresis, after which PBMCs were separated by Ficoll-Histopaque density gradient centrifugation and cryopreserved in liquid nitrogen vapor phase. Purity and quantity of every magnetically sorted T cell population were checked by analytical flow cytometry. Genomic DNA was isolated from every sorted fraction and measured by UV absorbance on a Nanodrop 2000c. Using the deep immunoSEQ assay, multiplex PCR amplified TCR CDR3 regions from genomic DNA. Extracted genomic DNA from each cell subset was spread evenly across all wells of several immunoSEQ 96-well plates, with each plate serving as a replicate. For sorted subsets, 150 to 250 ng genomic DNA, equal to tens of thousands of T cell genomes, was loaded into each replicate PCR. Purified libraries were quantified with a Qubit 3.0 fluorometer, sized on a Bioanalyzer 2100, and re-quantified with the KAPA Library Quantification kit. Every immunoSEQ 96-well plate was sequenced on a separate single-read 150-cycle Illumina NextSeq 550 flow cell. The authors processed their data as follows. The immunoSEQ output contained only junctional sequences without quality scores, so filtering could not match that applied to full-length reads. Sequences were annotated with PyIR, a Python wrapper for IgBLAST v1.9, using IMGT germline references to assign V/J genes and CDR3. Any read was removed if the V/J assignment was weak (E-value above 1e-6), the CDR3 was missing, or the read contained stop codons, out-of-frame junctions, or ambiguous translated residues. V3J clonotypes were defined as sequences sharing the same inferred V gene, J gene, and CDR3 amino acid sequence. To compute the percentage overlap between repertoires, the number of shared unique clonotypes was divided by the size of the smaller repertoire. RTK rarefaction, the Chao1 estimator, and Recon v2.1 estimates of unobserved clonotypes were used to assess repertoire richness. Generation probabilities for all TCRbeta clonotypes obtained by the gDNA method from a handful of donors were computed using OLGA. As stored in TCRdb, this immuneACCESS dataset retains in-frame rearrangements with V and J assigned. A fraction of the clones does not appear; measured against another copy, unresolved V genes explain less than half of the discrepancy, and the remainder lacks a known reason. For V, J and clone size, that table is used; D and trimming come from the DNA. The sample records about 770,000 clones, approximately 72% of which are singletons. In total, the top ten clones hold under 2% of the sample.

Reading from cysteine to phenylalanine, the CDR3 counts 14 amino acids. Only the CDR3 region is kept as DNA, spanning 42 bases read in frame from base 1. Sequenced input: memory CD4+ T cells sorted from blood. This sample's cell subset or site label indicates: CD45RA-negative fraction. Recombination linked TRBV21-1 to TRBJ1-1. TRBV21-1 is flagged as a pseudogene. This TCR derives from a woman in her 30s in good health. The DNA sequence is as follows: TGTGCCAGCAGCCACATGAGGGGGAACACTGAAGCTTTCTTT. Its product reads: CASSHMRGNTEAFF.